This T cell receptor beta chain was recovered during a study of T cell responses to AZD1222 COVID-19 vaccine. The method was immunoSEQ multiplex PCR; TCRdb's version includes in-frame clones alone and lacks a portion of them. The sample consists of around 150,000 clones, 75% to 95% of them appearing once. Study-wide findings and caveats: Donors, mostly white British, included more females; clonal diversity was possibly underestimated. Spike-wide coverage was observed for vaccine-associated CD4 TCRs, with dominant responses at 160-218 and 743-854. The number of AZD1222 recipients seropositive at baseline was only five to seven.

As concerns this clone: What it binds is not known. This sample includes further DNA sequences coding for the same CDR3.

V lost 6 bases, J lost 3 bases, and 5 bases lay in between. Germline CDR1 and CDR2: MNHEY and SVGAGI. The CDR3 totals 11 residues. The material was peripheral blood, obtained on day 0 of AZD1222 vaccination. The chain is built from TRBV6-5 and TRBJ1-1, with unresolved D. The sequence came from an adult in good health. The CDR3 sequence is CASSRDTEAFF. Here the CDR3 DNA reads TGTGCCAGCAGCCGGGACACTGAAGCTTTCTTT.